Listed below are T cell receptor beta chains from one sample, sequenced in a study of cytomegalovirus exposure and HLA in healthy donors. Assay: immunoSEQ multiplex PCR; the TCRdb copy retains only in-frame clones and omits some. The sample carries about 190,000 clones, roughly 87% recorded once. Sequenced sample: PBMCs. The receptor source for this set is a boy younger than 10 in good health and CMV-seronegative. Both conserved end residues are part of each CDR3. A D gene is named only where the DNA matches it firmly. Not all rows give a size; the values are once, few, many and, for expanded clones, a class.

clone_size,v_call,d_call,j_call,cdr3_aa,cdr3_nt
NA,TRBV6-1,NA,TRBJ2-5,CASSEIQGFLVQTQYF,TGTGCCAGCAGTGAAATACAGGGTTTTCTCGTTCAGACCCAGTACTTC
NA,TRBV10-3,TRBD1,TRBJ2-3,CAISERDRGLGTDTQYF,TGTGCCATCAGTGAGAGGGACAGGGGGCTGGGGACAGATACGCAGTATTTT
NA,TRBV5-1,TRBD1,TRBJ2-1,CASSRGQVGYNEQFF,TGCGCCAGCAGCAGAGGACAGGTGGGGTACAATGAGCAGTTCTTC
NA,TRBV4-1,NA,TRBJ1-5,CASSQEWPQGNQPQHF,TGCGCCAGCAGCCAAGAATGGCCGCAGGGCAATCAGCCCCAGCATTTT
NA,TRBV4-2,NA,TRBJ1-1,CASSRGPDDTEAFF,TGTGCCAGCAGCCGGGGCCCCGATGACACTGAAGCTTTCTTT
NA,TRBV9,NA,TRBJ2-5,CASSVASRGGQETQYF,TGTGCCAGCAGCGTAGCCTCGCGAGGGGGACAAGAGACCCAGTACTTC
once,TRBV28,NA,TRBJ1-1,CASGRPRAGTEAFF,TGTGCCAGCGGCCGCCCGAGGGCGGGCACTGAAGCTTTCTTT
once,TRBV6-1,TRBD1,TRBJ1-5,CASRRTGAQPQHF,TGTGCCAGCAGAAGGACAGGGGCTCAGCCCCAGCATTTT
NA,TRBV6-4,NA,TRBJ1-6,CASSFLKGTAYNSPLHF,TGTGCCAGCAGTTTCTTAAAGGGGACTGCTTATAATTCACCCCTCCACTTT
NA,TRBV6-1,TRBD1,TRBJ2-7,CASSGTVGTGGYEQYF,TGTGCCAGCAGTGGAACCGTGGGGACAGGGGGCTACGAGCAGTACTTC
NA,TRBV18,NA,TRBJ1-1,CASSPGIVAEAFF,TGTGCCAGCTCACCCGGGATAGTAGCTGAAGCTTTCTTT
NA,TRBV28,NA,TRBJ1-1,CASMRQNTEAFF,TGTGCCAGCATGCGCCAAAACACTGAAGCTTTCTTT
NA,TRBV7-3,TRBD2,TRBJ2-1,CASSPNPPSSGRVPFNEQFF,TGTGCCAGCAGCCCCAACCCCCCCTCTAGCGGGAGGGTCCCCTTCAATGAGCAGTTCTTC
NA,TRBV7-9,NA,TRBJ2-3,CASSETGDTQYF,TGTGCCAGCAGCGAAACAGGGGATACGCAGTATTTT
NA,TRBV5-1,NA,TRBJ2-7,CASSLDDERTYEQYF,TGCGCCAGCAGCTTGGACGACGAGAGGACCTACGAGCAGTACTTC
NA,TRBV27,TRBD1,TRBJ1-4,CASSSSGGREKLFF,TGTGCCAGCAGTTCTTCAGGGGGCCGTGAAAAACTGTTTTTT
NA,TRBV7-3,TRBD2,TRBJ2-2,CASSPTAGVTYGELFF,TGTGCCAGCAGCCCCACAGCGGGGGTGACTTACGGGGAGCTGTTTTTT
once,TRBV28,NA,TRBJ1-1,CASSFWGAEAFF,TGTGCCAGCAGTTTTTGGGGGGCTGAAGCTTTCTTT
NA,TRBV25-1,NA,TRBJ2-4,CASSAAGLQGINIQYF,TGTGCCAGCAGTGCCGCAGGACTCCAAGGTATCAACATTCAGTACTTC
NA,TRBV10-3,TRBD2,TRBJ2-5,CAIRPGTSGVETQYF,TGTGCCATCAGACCAGGGACTAGCGGGGTTGAGACCCAGTACTTC
NA,TRBV14,NA,TRBJ2-7,CASSQDRLYEQYF,TGTGCCAGCAGCCAAGACAGACTCTACGAGCAGTACTTC
NA,TRBV11-2,NA,TRBJ2-7,CASSLSWPSQYEQYF,TGTGCCAGCAGCTTAAGTTGGCCCAGTCAATACGAGCAGTACTTC
NA,TRBV9,TRBD1,TRBJ1-2,CASSVGTGGADYGYTF,TGTGCCAGCAGCGTAGGGACAGGGGGCGCAGACTATGGCTACACCTTC
NA,TRBV19,TRBD1,TRBJ1-5,CASSIARTGIQPQHF,TGTGCCAGTAGTATAGCCAGGACAGGGATTCAGCCCCAGCATTTT
NA,TRBV9,TRBD2,TRBJ2-3,CASSVAEREGLFGDTQYF,TGTGCCAGCAGCGTAGCTGAGCGGGAGGGACTTTTCGGTGATACGCAGTATTTT
NA,TRBV20-1,NA,TRBJ2-5,CSARDVTQYF,TGCAGTGCTAGAGACGTGACCCAGTACTTC
NA,TRBV7-8,NA,TRBJ1-6,CASSLGAGDSPLHF,TGTGCCAGCAGCTTAGGTGCAGGGGATTCACCCCTCCACTTT
once,TRBV28,TRBD2,TRBJ2-7,CASRSTGTSGSYEQYF,TGTGCCAGCAGATCTACCGGGACTAGCGGCTCCTACGAGCAGTACTTC
few,TRBV6-5,NA,TRBJ1-1,CASSYWGRNTEAFF,TGTGCCAGCAGTTACTGGGGCAGGAACACTGAAGCTTTCTTT
NA,TRBV7-2,NA,TRBJ1-2,CASSLGSGRYGYTF,TGTGCCAGCAGCTTAGGATCAGGCCGCTATGGCTACACCTTC
NA,TRBV19,NA,TRBJ2-7,CASSPGGAYEQYF,TGTGCCAGTAGTCCTGGCGGCGCCTACGAGCAGTACTTC
NA,TRBV16,TRBD1,TRBJ1-2,CASSPGTGGNYGYTF,TGTGCCAGCAGCCCCGGGACAGGGGGCAACTATGGCTACACCTTC
NA,TRBV5-1,NA,TRBJ2-2,CASSLVAGDTGELFF,TGCGCCAGCAGCTTGGTGGCAGGGGACACCGGGGAGCTGTTTTTT
NA,TRBV18,TRBD1,TRBJ1-3,CASSPGTGIIYF,TGTGCCAGCTCACCCGGGACAGGTATCATATATTTT
NA,TRBV7-9,TRBD1,TRBJ2-7,CASSLSGTAYEQYF,TGTGCCAGCAGCTTATCCGGGACAGCCTACGAGCAGTACTTC
NA,TRBV6-1,NA,TRBJ1-4,CASIEKTTNEKLFF,TGTGCCAGCATTGAGAAAACTACTAATGAAAAACTGTTTTTT
NA,TRBV28,TRBD1,TRBJ2-5,CASSLGSRGHETQYF,TGTGCCAGCAGTTTAGGAAGCAGGGGGCACGAGACCCAGTACTTC
NA,TRBV7-9,TRBD2,TRBJ2-1,CASSSGTSAYNEQFF,TGTGCCAGCAGCTCTGGGACTAGCGCCTACAATGAGCAGTTCTTC
NA,TRBV7-9,TRBD1,TRBJ2-2,CASSLKGAVDTGELFF,TGTGCCAGCAGCTTAAAGGGGGCAGTAGACACCGGGGAGCTGTTTTTT
NA,TRBV6-5,NA,TRBJ1-1,CASSYGEKAFF,TGTGCCAGCAGTTACGGGGAGAAAGCTTTCTTT
NA,TRBV5-8,NA,TRBJ2-5,CASSLLVQETQYF,TGTGCCAGCAGCTTACTGGTCCAAGAGACCCAGTACTTC
NA,TRBV7-2,NA,TRBJ2-7,CASSLDRFSYEQYF,TGTGCCAGCAGCTTAGACAGGTTCTCCTACGAGCAGTACTTC